Listed below are T cell receptor beta chains from one sample, sequenced in a study of blood T cell repertoires in COVID-19. The method was immunoSEQ multiplex PCR; TCRdb's version includes in-frame clones alone and lacks a portion of them. The table records about 310,000 clones, 80% to 90% of them present only once. The sample was peripheral blood. Source of these receptors: a man between 50 and 59 years old with active or convalescent COVID-19. Each CDR3 is given with its conserved first and last residue. A D gene is named only where the DNA matches it firmly. Where a row states a size, it is once, few, many or the class of an expanded clone; other rows omit it.

TRBD1 TRBJ1-4 TRBV5-1 NA CASSLVLGGVREKLFF TGCGCCAGCAGCTTGGTATTAGGGGGCGTGAGGGAAAAACTGTTTTTT
TRBD1 TRBJ2-1 TRBV9 NA CASSTGGSYNEQFF TGTGCCAGCAGTACAGGGGGCTCCTACAATGAGCAGTTCTTC
NA TRBJ2-3 TRBV7-3 once CASSLQGSTDTQYF TGTGCCAGCAGCTTACAGGGTAGCACAGATACGCAGTATTTT
TRBD1 TRBJ1-6 TRBV7-8 NA CASSLRDSYNSPLHF TGTGCCAGCAGCCTTCGGGACAGCTACAATTCACCCCTCCACTTT
NA TRBJ2-5 TRBV5-1 NA CASSLGQIQETQYF TGCGCCAGCAGCTTGGGACAGATCCAAGAGACCCAGTACTTC
NA TRBJ1-2 TRBV19 NA CASHTWSFGYTF TGTGCCAGCCATACATGGAGTTTTGGCTACACCTTC
NA TRBJ2-5 TRBV6-5 NA CASSYMGGRETQYF TGTGCCAGCAGTTACATGGGGGGACGAGAGACCCAGTACTTC
TRBD1 TRBJ2-7 TRBV7-2 NA CASSSLGTGGDEQYF TGTGCCAGCAGCTCACTGGGGACAGGGGGGGACGAGCAGTACTTC
NA TRBJ1-1 TRBV19 NA CASRVRQKSNTEAFF TGTGCCAGTAGGGTGAGACAGAAATCGAACACTGAAGCTTTCTTT
NA TRBJ1-2 TRBV6-5 NA CASQTGPVEGYTF TGTGCCAGCCAGACAGGCCCTGTGGAAGGCTACACCTTC
NA TRBJ1-5 TRBV19 NA CASKNLENQPQHF TGTGCCAGTAAAAACTTAGAGAATCAGCCCCAGCATTTT
TRBD1 TRBJ2-1 TRBV11-2 NA CASSLDRGAHNEQFF TGTGCCAGCAGCCTGGACAGGGGAGCGCACAATGAGCAGTTCTTC
NA TRBJ2-1 TRBV7-9 NA CASSLQRRYNEQFF TGTGCCAGCAGCTTACAGCGCCGGTACAATGAGCAGTTCTTC
NA TRBJ1-4 TRBV28 NA CASSSQQGNEKLFF TGTGCCAGCAGTTCGCAGCAGGGTAATGAAAAACTGTTTTTT
NA TRBJ2-3 TRBV6-2/TRBV6-3 NA CASSYWTTSTDTQYF TGTGCCAGCAGTTACTGGACTACTAGCACAGATACGCAGTATTTT
TRBD1 TRBJ2-1 TRBV3-1/TRBV3-2 NA CASSRHGQGNNEQFF TGTGCCAGCAGCAGGCACGGACAGGGCAACAATGAGCAGTTCTTC
NA TRBJ2-2 TRBV9 NA CASSAPTGPGELFF TGTGCCAGCAGCGCCCCGACAGGCCCCGGGGAGCTGTTTTTT
NA TRBJ2-6 TRBV7-6 NA CASSLAYRLPGANVLTF TGTGCCAGCAGCTTAGCGTACAGGCTGCCTGGGGCCAACGTCCTGACTTTC
NA TRBJ2-7 TRBV10-2 NA CASRRGGSTDEQYF TGCGCCAGTAGGAGGGGGGGAAGTACCGACGAGCAGTACTTC
NA TRBJ1-2 TRBV29-1 NA CSAVTFNYGYTF TGCAGCGCCGTGACATTCAACTATGGCTACACCTTC
NA TRBJ2-7 TRBV7-2 few CASRGTGLYEQYF TGTGCCAGCAGGGGTACAGGGTTATACGAGCAGTACTTC
NA TRBJ1-2 TRBV7-9 NA CASSFHQGNKGYTF TGTGCCAGCAGCTTTCATCAGGGGAACAAGGGCTACACCTTC
TRBD2 TRBJ2-7 TRBV4-1 NA CASSQDSSGSSYEQYF TGCGCCAGCAGCCAGGACAGCAGCGGGAGCTCCTACGAGCAGTACTTC
NA TRBJ1-4 TRBV2 NA CASSDLTTNEKLFF TGTGCCAGCAGTGACCTTACAACTAATGAAAAACTGTTTTTT
TRBD1 TRBJ2-7 TRBV5-1 NA CASSMGQGLPHEQYF TGCGCCAGCAGCATGGGACAGGGTCTACCTCACGAGCAGTACTTC
TRBD2 TRBJ2-1 TRBV27 NA CASSPTTSGSYNEQFF TGTGCCAGCAGTCCGACCACTAGCGGGAGTTACAATGAGCAGTTCTTC
NA TRBJ1-5 TRBV5-6 NA CASSPHRDQPQHF TGTGCCAGCAGCCCACACAGGGATCAGCCCCAGCATTTT
NA TRBJ2-2 TRBV5-1 NA CASSLAFPGELFF TGCGCCAGCAGCTTGGCCTTTCCCGGGGAGCTGTTTTTT
TRBD1 TRBJ1-2 TRBV10-3 NA CAISDRTGDYGYTF TGTGCCATCAGTGACCGGACAGGGGACTATGGCTACACCTTC
TRBD1 TRBJ2-7 TRBV2 few CASSRTGGTYEQYF TGTGCCAGCAGTCGGACAGGGGGTACCTACGAGCAGTACTTC
NA TRBJ2-7 TRBV27 NA CASSLTGTDPYEQYF TGTGCCAGCAGTTTAACCGGAACAGATCCCTACGAGCAGTACTTC
NA TRBJ2-1 TRBV4-3 NA CASSQVPGRRNEQFF TGCGCCAGCAGCCAAGTACCAGGGCGCAGGAATGAGCAGTTCTTC
NA TRBJ1-2 TRBV10-3 NA CAISQPVGGYGYGYTF TGTGCCATCAGTCAACCTGTCGGGGGGTATGGGTATGGCTACACCTTC
NA TRBJ2-1 TRBV20-1 NA CSAARNEQFF TGCAGTGCTGCGAGGAATGAGCAGTTCTTC
NA TRBJ1-5 TRBV5-5 NA CASSLGRGNQPQHF TGTGCCAGCAGCTTGGGCAGGGGAAATCAGCCCCAGCATTTT
NA TRBJ2-2 TRBV6-6 once CASSYRGLPTGELFF TGTGCCAGCAGTTACAGGGGCCTACCCACCGGGGAGCTGTTTTTT
NA TRBJ2-7 TRBV28 NA CASSPAQDTYEQYF TGTGCCAGCAGTCCCGCCCAGGACACCTACGAGCAGTACTTC
TRBD1 TRBJ2-2 TRBV28 NA CASSQTGAEANTGELFF TGTGCCAGCAGTCAAACAGGGGCCGAAGCGAACACCGGGGAGCTGTTTTTT
TRBD1 TRBJ1-5 TRBV19 NA CASSTGTGDLPQHF TGTGCCAGTAGTACAGGGACAGGGGATCTGCCCCAGCATTTT